The 20 T cell receptor beta chains in this list originate from one sample, sequenced in a study of beta chain features in type 1 diabetes. Isolated RNA was reverse transcribed in full, so expressed TCRB transcripts were sequenced. TCRdb's copy holds only in-frame clones and misses some; the assay was immunoSEQ multiplex PCR. The table lists about 210,000 clones, 11% of them singletons. Sequencing used central memory CD4+ T cells from blood. The origin of the receptors is a man aged 18 to 35 in good health.

V and J are TRBV7-2 and TRBJ2-5; the D gene is possibly TRBD1 (6 bases). Trimming stripped 5 bases from V and 3 bases from J, with 10 bases between. Germline assignment: CDR1 SGHTA and CDR2 FQGNSA. The CDR3 totals 13 residues. The CDR3 loop is CASSPGQKETQYF. Written as DNA, the CDR3 is TGTGCCAGCAGCCCAGGACAGAAAGAGACCCAGTACTTC.

The sample holds many counts of this clone. The chain employs TRBV7-9 and TRBJ2-2; D is perhaps TRBD1 (6 bases). Trimming cost V 11 bases and J 1 base, with 14 bases left between them. This CDR3 has 14 amino acids. From germline, CDR1 is SEHNR and CDR2 FQNEAQ (reference sequence). The CDR3 loop reads CAETGTENTGELFF. The CDR3 nucleotides are TGTGCCGAAACAGGGACCGAGAACACCGGGGAGCTGTTTTTT. Based on the CDR3 plus reference TRBV7-9 and TRBJ2-2, the full variable domain is DTGVSQNPRHKITKRGQNVTFRCDPISEHNRLYWYRQTLGQGPEFLTYFQNEAQLEKSRLLSDRFSAERPKGSFSTLEIQRTEQGDSAMYLCAETGTENTGELFFGEGSRLTVL.

V is TRBV5-6 and J is TRBJ2-2; 10 nucleotides agree with TRBD1. V lost 3 bases, J lost 2 bases, and 4 bases stayed unmatched. This CDR3 spans 16 amino acids. Germline-derived CDR1 and CDR2 are SGHDT and YYEEEE. The CDR3 protein is CASSSRDRGNTGELFF. The CDR3 DNA reads as TGTGCCAGCAGCTCCCGGGACAGGGGTAACACCGGGGAGCTGTTTTTT.

This clone occurred a few times. The chain links TRBV30 to TRBJ1-5; tentative D call: TRBD1 (6 bases). The CDR3 runs 14 residues. Germline CDR1 and CDR2: GTSNPN and SVGIG (reference sequence). Trimming shortened V by 0 bases and J by 1 base, and 7 bases separated the two germline ends. The CDR3 nucleotides are TGTGCCTGGAGTGTAGGGACAAGCAATCAGCCCCAGCATTTT. Translated, it gives CAWSVGTSNQPQHF.

This clone has just a few counts. This chain links TRBV7-2 with TRBJ2-7; 9 nucleotides line up with TRBD1. From germline, CDR1 is SGHTA and CDR2 FQGNSA. V lost 5 bases, J lost 6 bases, and 5 bases stayed unmatched. CDR3 length: 13 amino acids. CDR3 DNA: TGTGCCAGCAGCGGGGACAGGGTGTCCGAGCAGTACTTC. This sequence encodes CASSGDRVSEQYF.

The J gene is TRBJ2-5, the V gene TRBV7-6, with D possibly TRBD1 on 6 matching bases. The CDR3 has 14 residues. Germline V gene sequence: CDR1 SGHVS, CDR2 FNYEAQ. The V and J ends lost 5 bases and 7 bases respectively, with 17 bases between them. CDR3 DNA: TGTGCCAGCAGCCCAGGACCGGTAGGGGGGACCCAGTACTTC. The encoded protein is CASSPGPVGGTQYF.

At least ten counts were recorded for this clone. The chain carries TRBV6-1 and TRBJ2-3; D might be TRBD2 (5 bases). Per germline, CDR1 MNHNS and CDR2 SASEGT. Trimming took 8 bases from V and 2 from J, leaving 11 bases between them. The CDR3 sequence is 13 residues long. For the CDR3, the DNA is TGTGCCAGCGAAGCGGTGCACACAGATACGCAGTATTTT. Encoded protein: CASEAVHTDTQYF.

In this sample, this clone turned up a few times. A much more abundant neighbour one base away suggests this may be a read error. Different DNA sequences within this sample yield the same CDR3. V is TRBV7-2 and J is TRBJ2-1; 10 nucleotides align to TRBD1. The V gene end was trimmed by 4 bases and the J gene end by 6 bases; junction bases not matched to a gene: 0. The CDR3 is 13 residues long. From germline, CDR1 is SGHTA and CDR2 FQGNSA. CDR3 amino acids: CASSWTGGNEQFF. CDR3 nucleotides: TGTGCCAGCAGCTGGACAGGGGGCAATGAGCAGTTCTTC.

This clone was picked up a small number of times. DNA for the CDR3: TGTGCCAGCAGCCTTGCGGGACATCCCGCGAACATTCAGTACTTC. Residues: CASSLAGHPANIQYF. The V gene is TRBV11-2, the J gene TRBJ2-4; D is perhaps TRBD1 or TRBD2 (6 bases each). Per germline, CDR1 SGHAT and CDR2 FQNNGV. Trimming took 5 bases from V and 7 from J, leaving 18 bases between them. This CDR3 contains 15 residues.

This clone was seen a few times. This chain joins TRBV30 and TRBJ2-1, with no clear D. Germline CDR1 reads GTSNPN; CDR2 reads SVGIG (reference sequence). Trimming removed 2 bases at V and 0 bases at J, with 17 bases between. CDR3 length equals 17 residues. CDR3 region: CAWSRSSGQSSYNEQFF. CDR3 DNA: TGTGCCTGGAGTAGATCTTCGGGCCAAAGCTCCTACAATGAGCAGTTCTTC.

The chain links TRBV7-8 to TRBJ2-3; TRBD2 is a possible D gene (5 bases). There are 14 residues in the CDR3. V lost 3 bases and J 2 bases, leaving 9 bases between the germline ends. The germline CDR1 and CDR2 sequences are SGHVS and FQNEAQ. DNA for the CDR3: TGTGCCAGCAGCTTTAGAGGGTTCACAGATACGCAGTATTTT. Its protein product is CASSFRGFTDTQYF.

The DNA of the CDR3 is TGTGCCACCGGAGGATGGACAGATCGACTAGCGGGGGGCTCCTACAATGAGCAGTTCTTC. This codes for CATGGWTDRLAGGSYNEQFF. The chain uses TRBV28 and TRBJ2-1; 13 bases agree with TRBD2. From germline, CDR1 is MDHEN and CDR2 SYDVKM. The junction had 18 bases not matched to a gene; V was cut back by 10 bases and J by 0 bases. The CDR3 totals 20 residues.

This clone was observed a handful of times. This chain uses TRBV2 with TRBJ2-1; no clear D. CDR1 is SNHLY and CDR2 is FYNNEI in the germline V gene. This CDR3 has 11 amino acids. The V gene lost 0 bases and the J gene lost 12 bases, with 6 bases spanning the gap. CDR3 sequence (DNA): TGTGCCAGCAGTGAAGCAGGAGCGCAGTTCTTC. It yields the protein CASSEAGAQFF.

J is TRBJ1-3 and V is TRBV29-1; no clear D gene. The germline V and J ends were trimmed by 7 bases and 4 bases, with 14 bases remaining between them. CDR1 and CDR2 from the germline V gene are SQVTM and ANQGSEA. CDR3 length equals 13 residues. The CDR3: CSAQTGGGNTIYF. The DNA of the CDR3 is TGCAGCGCCCAAACTGGTGGAGGAAACACCATATATTTT.

Many counts were recorded for this clone. The chain combines TRBV28 with TRBJ2-3; no clear D. CDR1 is MDHEN, CDR2 SYDVKM, per germline. The V gene lost 6 bases and the J gene lost 4 bases, with 14 bases spanning the gap. This CDR3 region has 14 residues. The CDR3 DNA follows: TGTGCCAGCAGCACACCGTTAGGCGCAGATACGCAGTATTTT. Translating gives CASSTPLGADTQYF.

This clone turned up a few times. The chain combines TRBV27 with TRBJ2-1; D unclear. Germline V gene data show CDR1 as MNHEY and CDR2 as SMNVEV (reference sequence). Trimming pared 6 bases from V and 3 bases from J, leaving 6 bases between. This CDR3 is built from 12 residues. The CDR3 nucleotides read TGTGCCAGCAGCACGGTCTACAATGAGCAGTTCTTC. It codes for CASSTVYNEQFF.

This clone was recorded many times. The chain joins TRBV27 to TRBJ2-3; tentatively, D is TRBD1 (5 bases). Germline V lookup: CDR1 MNHEY, CDR2 SMNVEV (reference sequence). The length of the CDR3 is 15 residues. V was trimmed by 6 bases and J by 0 bases, leaving 13 bases between them. The CDR3 DNA follows: TGTGCCAGCAGGCGACAGTCTTTGAGCACAGATACGCAGTATTTT. Protein sequence: CASRRQSLSTDTQYF.

This clone was found many times. DNA of the CDR3: TGTGCCAGCAGCTGGACAGACCAGAACACTGAAGCTTTCTTT. Translated: CASSWTDQNTEAFF. The chain joins TRBV7-2 to TRBJ1-1; the D gene is possibly TRBD1 (6 bases). Germline V lookup: CDR1 SGHTA, CDR2 FQGNSA. V lost 4 bases to trimming and J lost 1 base, with 10 bases between them. CDR3 size: 14 residues. The full variable domain, in which reference TRBV7-2 and TRBJ1-1 provide the parts outside the CDR3, is GAGVSQSPSNKVTEKGKDVELRCDPISGHTALYWYRQSLGQGLEFLIYFQGNSAPDKSGLPSDRFSAERTGGSVSTLTIQRTQQEDSAVYLCASSWTDQNTEAFFGQGTRLTVV.

Ten or more counts support this clone. CDR3 in DNA: TGTGCCAGCAGACCATTGGGCAATCAGCCCCAGCATTTT. It specifies CASRPLGNQPQHF. The V and J genes are TRBV6-6 and TRBJ1-5; no reliable D call. The CDR3 runs to 13 residues. The V end was cut by 6 bases, the J end by 2 bases, with 8 bases between. Germline lookup yields CDR1 MNHNY and CDR2 SVGAGI (reference sequence).

The rearrangement links TRBV7-2 to TRBJ1-5, with a tentative D call TRBD1 (6 bases). The CDR3 has 15 amino acids. V was shortened by 5 bases and J by 0 bases, with 11 bases between the two germline ends. CDR1 and CDR2 (germline): SGHTA, FQGNSA. The CDR3 loop is CASSTRTVSNQPQHF. The CDR3 nucleotides read TGTGCCAGCAGCACCCGGACAGTTAGCAATCAGCCCCAGCATTTT.